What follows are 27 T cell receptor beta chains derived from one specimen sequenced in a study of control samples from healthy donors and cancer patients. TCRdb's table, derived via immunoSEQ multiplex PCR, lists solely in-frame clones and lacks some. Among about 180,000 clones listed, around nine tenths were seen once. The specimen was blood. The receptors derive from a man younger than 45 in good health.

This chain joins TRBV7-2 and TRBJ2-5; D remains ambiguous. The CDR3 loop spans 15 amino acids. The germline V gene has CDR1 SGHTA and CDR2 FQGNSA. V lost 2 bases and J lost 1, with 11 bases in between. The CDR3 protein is CASSLRQLIQETQYF. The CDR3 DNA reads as TGTGCCAGCAGCTTAAGGCAGTTAATCCAAGAGACCCAGTACTTC.

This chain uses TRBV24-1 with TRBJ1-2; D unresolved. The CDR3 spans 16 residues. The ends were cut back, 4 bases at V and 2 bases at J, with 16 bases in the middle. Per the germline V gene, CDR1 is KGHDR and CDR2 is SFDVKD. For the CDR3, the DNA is TGTGCCACCAGTGACTCCCGGCAGTGGTTGAACTATGGCTACACCTTC. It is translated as CATSDSRQWLNYGYTF.

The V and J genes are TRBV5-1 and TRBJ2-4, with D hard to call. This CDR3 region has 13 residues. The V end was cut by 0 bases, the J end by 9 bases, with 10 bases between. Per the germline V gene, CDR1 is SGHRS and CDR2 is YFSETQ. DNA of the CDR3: TGCGCCAGCAGCTTGGTCGGCGAAGGCATTCAGTACTTC. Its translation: CASSLVGEGIQYF.

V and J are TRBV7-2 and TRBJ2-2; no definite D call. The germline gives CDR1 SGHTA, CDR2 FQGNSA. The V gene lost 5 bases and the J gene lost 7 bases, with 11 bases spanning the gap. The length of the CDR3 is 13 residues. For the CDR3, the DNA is TGTGCCAGCAGCCCCGATCCAAACGGGGAGCTGTTTTTT. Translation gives CASSPDPNGELFF.

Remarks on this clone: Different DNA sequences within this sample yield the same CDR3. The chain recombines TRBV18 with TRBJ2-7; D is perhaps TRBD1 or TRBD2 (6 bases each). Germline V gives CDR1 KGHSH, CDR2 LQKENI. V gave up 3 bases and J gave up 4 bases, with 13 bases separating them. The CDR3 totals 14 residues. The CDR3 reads CASSPSQGRYEQYF. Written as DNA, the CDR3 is TGTGCCAGCTCACCCTCCCAGGGGAGGTACGAGCAGTACTTC.

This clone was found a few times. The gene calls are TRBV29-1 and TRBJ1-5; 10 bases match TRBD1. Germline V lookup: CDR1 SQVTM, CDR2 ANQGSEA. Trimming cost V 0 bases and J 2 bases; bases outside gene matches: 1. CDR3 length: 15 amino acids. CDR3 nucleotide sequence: TGCAGCGTTGAAGATGGGACAGGGGGCAATCAGCCCCAGCATTTT. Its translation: CSVEDGTGGNQPQHF.

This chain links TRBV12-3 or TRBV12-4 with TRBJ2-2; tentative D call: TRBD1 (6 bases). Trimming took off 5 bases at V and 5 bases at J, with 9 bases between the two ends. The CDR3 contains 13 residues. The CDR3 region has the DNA TGTGCCAGCAGTCCGGACAGTACCGGGGAGCTGTTTTTT. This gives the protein CASSPDSTGELFF.

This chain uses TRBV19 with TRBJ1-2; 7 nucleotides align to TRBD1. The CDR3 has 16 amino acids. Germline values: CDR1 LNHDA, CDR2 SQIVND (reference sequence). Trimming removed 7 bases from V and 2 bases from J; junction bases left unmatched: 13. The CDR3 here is CASTNLLRGRNYGYTF. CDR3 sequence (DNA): TGTGCCAGTACCAACCTATTGAGGGGGCGGAACTATGGCTACACCTTC. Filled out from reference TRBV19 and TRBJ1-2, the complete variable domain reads DGGITQSPKYLFRKEGQNVTLSCEQNLNHDAMYWYRQDPGQGLRLIYYSQIVNDFQKGDIAEGYSVSREKKESFPLTVTSAQKNPTAFYLCASTNLLRGRNYGYTFGSGTRLTVV.

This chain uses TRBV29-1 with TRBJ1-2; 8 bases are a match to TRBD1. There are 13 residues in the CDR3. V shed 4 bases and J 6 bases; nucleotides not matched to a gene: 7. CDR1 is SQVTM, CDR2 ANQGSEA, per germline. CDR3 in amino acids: CSVAPARGHGYTF. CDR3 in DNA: TGCAGCGTTGCACCGGCCAGGGGGCATGGCTACACCTTC.

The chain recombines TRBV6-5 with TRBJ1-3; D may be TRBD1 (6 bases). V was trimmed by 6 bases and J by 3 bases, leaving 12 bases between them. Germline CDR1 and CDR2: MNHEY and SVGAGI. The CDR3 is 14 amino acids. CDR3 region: CASRKPGVGNTIYF. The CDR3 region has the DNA TGTGCCAGCAGGAAACCAGGGGTTGGAAACACCATATATTTT.

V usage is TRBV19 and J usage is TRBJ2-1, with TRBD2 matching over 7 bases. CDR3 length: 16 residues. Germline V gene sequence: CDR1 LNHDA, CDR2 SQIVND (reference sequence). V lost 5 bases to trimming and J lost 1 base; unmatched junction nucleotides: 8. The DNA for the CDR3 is TGTGCCAGTAGTCCCCGTGCTAGCGGTTCCTACAATGAGCAGTTCTTC. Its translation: CASSPRASGSYNEQFF.

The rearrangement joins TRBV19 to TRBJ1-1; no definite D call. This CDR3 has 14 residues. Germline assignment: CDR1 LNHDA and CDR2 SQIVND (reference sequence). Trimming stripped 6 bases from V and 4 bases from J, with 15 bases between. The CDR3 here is CASSPRTWSTEAFF. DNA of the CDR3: TGTGCCAGTAGCCCACGGACCTGGAGCACTGAAGCTTTCTTT.

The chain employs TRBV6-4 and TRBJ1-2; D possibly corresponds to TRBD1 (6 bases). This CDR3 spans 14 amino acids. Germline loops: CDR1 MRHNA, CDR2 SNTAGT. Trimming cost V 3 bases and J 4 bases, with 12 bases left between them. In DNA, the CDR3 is TGTGCCAGCAGTGAACACAGGGCCTCCTATGGCTACACCTTC. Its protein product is CASSEHRASYGYTF.

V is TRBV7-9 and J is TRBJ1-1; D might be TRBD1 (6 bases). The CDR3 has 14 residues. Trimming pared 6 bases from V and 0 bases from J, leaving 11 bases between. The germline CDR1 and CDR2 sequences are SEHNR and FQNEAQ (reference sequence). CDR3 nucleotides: TGTGCCAGCAGACCCACAGGGATGAACACTGAAGCTTTCTTT. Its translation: CASRPTGMNTEAFF.

The CDR3 DNA follows: TGTGCCAGCAGTTCCTGGGGCCTAGCCAAAAACATTCAGTACTTC. Protein sequence: CASSSWGLAKNIQYF. The rearrangement links TRBV27 to TRBJ2-4, with D perhaps TRBD1 (5 bases). V was trimmed by 4 bases and J by 0 bases, leaving 10 bases between them. The CDR3 is 15 amino acids. The germline gives CDR1 MNHEY, CDR2 SMNVEV (reference sequence).

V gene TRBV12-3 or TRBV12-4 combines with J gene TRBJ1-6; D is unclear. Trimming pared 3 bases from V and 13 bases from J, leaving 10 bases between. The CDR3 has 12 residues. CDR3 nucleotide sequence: TGTGCCAGCAGTTTCCCCGGGGAGCCCCTCCACTTT. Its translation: CASSFPGEPLHF.

The CDR3: CASQGTGATMQYF. The CDR3 nucleotides are TGTGCCAGCCAAGGGACAGGAGCTACGATGCAGTACTTC. The chain recombines TRBV25-1 with TRBJ2-7; 8 bases line up with TRBD1. The junction had 12 bases not matched to a gene; V was cut back by 8 bases and J by 9 bases. The length of the CDR3 is 13 residues. The V gene's germline CDR1 is MGHDK and CDR2 SYGVNS.

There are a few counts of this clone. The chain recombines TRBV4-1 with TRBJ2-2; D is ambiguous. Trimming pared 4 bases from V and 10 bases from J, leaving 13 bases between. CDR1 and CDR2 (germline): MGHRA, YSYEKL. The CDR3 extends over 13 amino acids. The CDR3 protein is CASSRRLAVELFF. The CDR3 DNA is TGCGCCAGCAGCCGCCGTTTGGCGGTGGAGCTGTTTTTT.

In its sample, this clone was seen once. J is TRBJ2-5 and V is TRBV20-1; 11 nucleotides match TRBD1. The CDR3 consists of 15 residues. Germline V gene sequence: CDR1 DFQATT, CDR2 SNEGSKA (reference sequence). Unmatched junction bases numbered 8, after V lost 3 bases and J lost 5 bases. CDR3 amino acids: CSASGTGGTRETQYF. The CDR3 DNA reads TGCAGTGCTAGTGGGACAGGGGGGACCCGGGAGACCCAGTACTTC.

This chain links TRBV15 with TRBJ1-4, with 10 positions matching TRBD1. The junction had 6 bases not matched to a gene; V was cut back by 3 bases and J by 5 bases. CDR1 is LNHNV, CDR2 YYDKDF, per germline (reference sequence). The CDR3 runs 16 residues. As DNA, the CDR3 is TGTGCCACCAGCAGCCTCCGACAGGGGGCGAATGAAAAACTGTTTTTT. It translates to CATSSLRQGANEKLFF. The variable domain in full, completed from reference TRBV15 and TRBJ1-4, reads DAMVIQNPRYQVTQFGKPVTLSCSQTLNHNVMYWYQQKSSQAPKLLFHYYDKDFNNEADTPDNFQSRRPNTSFCFLDIRSPGLGDTAMYLCATSSLRQGANEKLFFGSGTQLSVL.

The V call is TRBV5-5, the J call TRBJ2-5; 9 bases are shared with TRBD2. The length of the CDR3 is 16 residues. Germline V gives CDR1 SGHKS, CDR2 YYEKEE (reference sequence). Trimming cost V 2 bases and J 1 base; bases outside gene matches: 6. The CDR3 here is CASSFGLAGIQETQYF. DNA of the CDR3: TGTGCCAGCAGCTTCGGGCTAGCGGGGATCCAAGAGACCCAGTACTTC.

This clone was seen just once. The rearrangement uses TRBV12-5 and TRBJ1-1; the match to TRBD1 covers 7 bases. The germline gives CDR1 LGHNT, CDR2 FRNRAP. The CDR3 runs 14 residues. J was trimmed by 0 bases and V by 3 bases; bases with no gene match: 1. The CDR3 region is CASGLGTVNTEAFF. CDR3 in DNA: TGTGCTAGTGGTTTAGGGACAGTGAACACTGAAGCTTTCTTT.

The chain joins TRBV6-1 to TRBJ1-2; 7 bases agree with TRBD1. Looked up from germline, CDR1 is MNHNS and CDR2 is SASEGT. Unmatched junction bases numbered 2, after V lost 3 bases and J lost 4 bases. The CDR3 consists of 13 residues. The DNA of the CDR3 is TGTGCCAGCAGTGATACAGGGGCCTATGGCTACACCTTC. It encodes CASSDTGAYGYTF.

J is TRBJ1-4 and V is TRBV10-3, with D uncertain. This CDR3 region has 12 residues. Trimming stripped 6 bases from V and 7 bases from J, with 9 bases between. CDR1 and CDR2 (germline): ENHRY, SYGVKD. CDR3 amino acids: CAIRGIGEKLFF. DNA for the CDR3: TGTGCCATCAGGGGTATTGGTGAAAAACTGTTTTTT.

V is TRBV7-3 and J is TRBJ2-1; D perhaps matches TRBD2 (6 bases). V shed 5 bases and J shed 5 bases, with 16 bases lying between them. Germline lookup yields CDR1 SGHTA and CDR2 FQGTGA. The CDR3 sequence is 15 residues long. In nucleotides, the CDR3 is TGTGCCAGCAGCCCCCGGCTAGCGCGTAACAATGAGCAGTTCTTC. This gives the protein CASSPRLARNNEQFF.

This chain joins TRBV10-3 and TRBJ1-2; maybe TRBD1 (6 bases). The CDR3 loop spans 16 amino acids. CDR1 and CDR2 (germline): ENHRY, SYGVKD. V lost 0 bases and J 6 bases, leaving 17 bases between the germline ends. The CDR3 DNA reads TGTGCCATCAGTGAGTCAATAAACAGGGAGATGGATGGCTACACCTTC. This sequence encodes CAISESINREMDGYTF.

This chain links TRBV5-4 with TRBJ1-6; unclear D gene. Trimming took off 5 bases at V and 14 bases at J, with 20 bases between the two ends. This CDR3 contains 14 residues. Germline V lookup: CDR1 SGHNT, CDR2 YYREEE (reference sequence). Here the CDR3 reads CASSSENMGRALHF. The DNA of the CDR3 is TGTGCCAGCAGTTCAGAAAACATGGGTAGGGCCCTCCACTTT.